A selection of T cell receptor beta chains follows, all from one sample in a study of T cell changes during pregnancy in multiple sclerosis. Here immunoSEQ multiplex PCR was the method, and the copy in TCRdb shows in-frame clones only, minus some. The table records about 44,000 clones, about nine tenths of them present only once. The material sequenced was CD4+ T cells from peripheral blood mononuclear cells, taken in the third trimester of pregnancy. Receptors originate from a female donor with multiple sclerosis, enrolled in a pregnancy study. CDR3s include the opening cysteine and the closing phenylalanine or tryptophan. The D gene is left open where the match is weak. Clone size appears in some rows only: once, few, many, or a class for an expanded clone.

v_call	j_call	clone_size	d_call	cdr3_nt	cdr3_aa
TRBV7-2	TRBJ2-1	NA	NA	TGTGCCAGCAGCTTAGGCATACAGGGTAATGAGCAGTTCTTC	CASSLGIQGNEQFF
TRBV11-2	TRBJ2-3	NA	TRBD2	TGTGCCAGCAGCAAAGGACTAGCGATAAGCACAGATACGCAGTATTTT	CASSKGLAISTDTQYF
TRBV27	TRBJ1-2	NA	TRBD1	TGTGCCAGCCAAAGCATGGACAGGAAGAATAGCTATGGCTACACCTTC	CASQSMDRKNSYGYTF
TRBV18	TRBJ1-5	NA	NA	TGTGCCAGCTCACCAAAACGGCGGGAGCCCCAGCATTTT	CASSPKRREPQHF
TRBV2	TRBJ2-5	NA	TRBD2	TGTGCCAGCAGTGAAGCGGCGGGAGGCCCCCAAGAGACCCAGTACTTC	CASSEAAGGPQETQYF
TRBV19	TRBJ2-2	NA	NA	TGTGCCAGTACCAAATGGGGACTGGGGAACACCGGGGAGCTGTTTTTT	CASTKWGLGNTGELFF
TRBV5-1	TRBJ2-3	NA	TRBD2	TGCGCCAGCAGCTTGGCGCTAGCGGGAGGGACAGATACGCAGTATTTT	CASSLALAGGTDTQYF
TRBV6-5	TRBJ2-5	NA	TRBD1	TGTGCCAGCAGTTACCTCCCGACAGGGTCAGAGACCCAGTACTTC	CASSYLPTGSETQYF
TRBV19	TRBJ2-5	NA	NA	TGTGCCAGTAGTATGGGGACAAGCCCAGAGACCCAGTACTTC	CASSMGTSPETQYF
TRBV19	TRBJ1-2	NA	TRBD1	TGTGCCAGTAGTAGCGTAGGACAGGGCAGCTATGGCTACACCTTC	CASSSVGQGSYGYTF
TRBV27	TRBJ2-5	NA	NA	TGTGCCAGCAGTCGATCTACTAAGAGAACCCAGTACTTC	CASSRSTKRTQYF
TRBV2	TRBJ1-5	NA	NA	TGTGCCAGCAGTGAGCTCAGGGTAGGACAGCCCCAGCATTTT	CASSELRVGQPQHF
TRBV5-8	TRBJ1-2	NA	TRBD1	TGTGCCAGCAGCCTTATACAGGGGGCAGGTGGCTACACCTTC	CASSLIQGAGGYTF
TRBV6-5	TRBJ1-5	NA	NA	TGTGCCAGCAGTTTAAGTGTGACAAGCAATCAGCCCCAGCATTTT	CASSLSVTSNQPQHF
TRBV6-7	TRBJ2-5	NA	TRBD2	TGTGCCAGCAGCCGCAGGGGGGGGACTAGCGGGAGATGGGCCCAAGAGACCCAGTACTTC	CASSRRGGTSGRWAQETQYF
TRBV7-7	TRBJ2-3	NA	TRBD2	TGTGCTAGCAGCTCCGGGACTAGCGACACAGATACGCAGTATTTT	CASSSGTSDTDTQYF
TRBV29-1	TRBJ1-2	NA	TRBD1	TGCAGCGTTGATCGGACAGGGGGCAACTATGGCTACACCTTC	CSVDRTGGNYGYTF
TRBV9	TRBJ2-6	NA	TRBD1	TGTGCCAGCAGCGTCGGGGACAGGGGGCGTTCTGGGGCCAACGTCCTGACTTTC	CASSVGDRGRSGANVLTF
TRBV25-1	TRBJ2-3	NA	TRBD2	TGTGCCAGCAGTGCAGCTAGCGGGGTCACAGATACGCAGTATTTT	CASSAASGVTDTQYF
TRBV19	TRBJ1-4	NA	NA	TGTGCCAGTAGTACGCAGAGCGATTCCAAAAAACTGTTTTTT	CASSTQSDSKKLFF
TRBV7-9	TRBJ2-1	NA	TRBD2	TGTGCCAGCAGCCGGATCGGGACTACCTCCTACAATGAGCAGTTCTTC	CASSRIGTTSYNEQFF
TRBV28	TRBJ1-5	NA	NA	TGTGCCAGCAGTTTATGGGGACGGGAGAATCAGCCCCAGCATTTT	CASSLWGRENQPQHF
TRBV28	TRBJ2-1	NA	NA	TGTGCCAGCAGTTTACGGGACACACGCAATGAGCAGTTCTTC	CASSLRDTRNEQFF
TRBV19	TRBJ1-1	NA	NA	TGTGCCAGTAGTATCGGCAGGGCAAACACTGAAGCTTTCTTT	CASSIGRANTEAFF
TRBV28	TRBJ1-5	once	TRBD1	TGTGCCAGCAGTTCCACAGGGGAAGGTGGCAATCAGCCCCAGCATTTT	CASSSTGEGGNQPQHF
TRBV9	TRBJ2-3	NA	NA	TGTGCCAGCAGCGTAGGTAGAACGCCCGTAAGCACAGATACGCAGTATTTT	CASSVGRTPVSTDTQYF
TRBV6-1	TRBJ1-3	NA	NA	TGTGCCACCTTAGACAAGAGCTCTGGAAACACCATATATTTT	CATLDKSSGNTIYF
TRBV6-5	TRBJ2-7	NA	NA	TGTGCCAGCAGTCGACCAGGGTCGAACGAGCAGTACTTC	CASSRPGSNEQYF
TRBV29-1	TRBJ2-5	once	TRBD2	TGCAGCGTTGATCTTCACGGGAGGGCCGGGGAGACCCAGTACTTC	CSVDLHGRAGETQYF
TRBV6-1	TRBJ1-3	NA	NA	TGTGCCAGCGCCCCGTTTGACAGGCTTAACACCATATATTTT	CASAPFDRLNTIYF
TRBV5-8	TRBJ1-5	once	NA	TGTGCCAGCAGCTTGGAGGGGGGGCGCCGATATCAGCCCCAGCATTTT	CASSLEGGRRYQPQHF
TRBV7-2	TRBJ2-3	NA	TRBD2	TGTGCCAGCAGCTTTTCGGGGGGAGGCACAGATACGCAGTATTTT	CASSFSGGGTDTQYF
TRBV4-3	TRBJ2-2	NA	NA	TGCGCCAGCAGCCAAAAAGGTGGGAGCGGGGAGCTGTTTTTT	CASSQKGGSGELFF
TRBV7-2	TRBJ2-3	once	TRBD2	TGTGCCAGCAGCTTAGTGGGCGGGAGGGCCACAGATACGCAGTATTTT	CASSLVGGRATDTQYF
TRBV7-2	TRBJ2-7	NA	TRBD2	TGTGCCAGCAGCTCCCAGACTAGCGGGGGCTACCCCTACGAGCAGTACTTC	CASSSQTSGGYPYEQYF
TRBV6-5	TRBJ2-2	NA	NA	TGTGCCAGCAGTTACGAGGGCACCGGGGAGCTGTTTTTT	CASSYEGTGELFF
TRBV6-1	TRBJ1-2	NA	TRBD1	TGTGCCAGCAGTAGGGATCCGGGACAGGGGGATGGCTACACCTTC	CASSRDPGQGDGYTF
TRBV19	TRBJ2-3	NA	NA	TGTGCCAGCAGGCGTGGGTCTAGCACAGATACGCAGTATTTT	CASRRGSSTDTQYF
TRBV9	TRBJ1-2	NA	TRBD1	TGTGCCAGCAGCCCCACGGACAGGGGCACTCTCAATGGCTACACCTTC	CASSPTDRGTLNGYTF
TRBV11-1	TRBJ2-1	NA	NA	TGTGCCAGCACCCAGGGGCTCAATGAGCAGTTCTTC	CASTQGLNEQFF
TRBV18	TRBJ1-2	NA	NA	TGTGCCAGCTCGCTGAAGGGGGACGCCTATGGCTACACCTTC	CASSLKGDAYGYTF
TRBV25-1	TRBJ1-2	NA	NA	TGTGCCAGCAGTGAATCAAGGGGCTATGGCTACACCTTC	CASSESRGYGYTF
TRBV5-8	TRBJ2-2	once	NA	TGTGCCAGCAGCTTACCCTCCCCGAGGGGGACGAACACCGGGGAGCTGTTTTTT	CASSLPSPRGTNTGELFF
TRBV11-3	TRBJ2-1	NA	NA	TGTGCCAGCAGTGTCGAGGTACTTTCCTACAATGAGCAGTTCTTC	CASSVEVLSYNEQFF
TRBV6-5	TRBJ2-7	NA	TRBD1	TGTGCCAGCAGTCCGTCCCTTTGGACAGGGGCCGAGCAGTACTTC	CASSPSLWTGAEQYF
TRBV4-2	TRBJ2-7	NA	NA	TGTGCCAGCAGCCAAGAAACTACAGGGATACCCTACGAGCAGTACTTC	CASSQETTGIPYEQYF
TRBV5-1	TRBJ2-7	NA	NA	TGCGCCAGCAGCTTGGCCGGGTCAGGGTGGTACGAGCAGTACTTC	CASSLAGSGWYEQYF
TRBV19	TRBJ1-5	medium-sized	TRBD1	TGTGCCAGCAAAGACGACAGGGCTGGCAATCAGCCCCAGCATTTT	CASKDDRAGNQPQHF
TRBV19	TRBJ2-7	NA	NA	TGTGCCAGTAGCTTCCACTACCTTAGCAGGGTTTTGAGCTCCTACGAGCAGTACTTC	CASSFHYLSRVLSSYEQYF
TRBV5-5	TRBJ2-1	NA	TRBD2	TGTGCCAGCAGCTTAGAAGGACTAGGCAATGAGCAGTTCTTC	CASSLEGLGNEQFF
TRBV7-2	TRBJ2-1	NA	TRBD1	TGTGCCAGCAGCTTAGCGTGGGGACAGGCGCTTAGGGATGAGCAGTTCTTC	CASSLAWGQALRDEQFF
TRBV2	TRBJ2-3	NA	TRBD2	TGTGCCAGCAGTGAACGTAGCGGGGTCACAGATACGCAGTATTTT	CASSERSGVTDTQYF
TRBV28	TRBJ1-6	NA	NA	TGTGCCAGCACCGGAGCTGGAAGCTCCTATAATTCACCCCTCCACTTT	CASTGAGSSYNSPLHF
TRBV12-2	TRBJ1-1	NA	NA	TGTGCAAGTCGCTTAGCCGGAAGAGACGACAGGATCTGGGAAGCTTTCTTT	CASRLAGRDDRIWEAFF